This T cell receptor (beta chain) emerged from a study of blood T cell repertoires in COVID-19. About the research overall: Sample material is recorded as cDNA or gDNA derived from T cells, B-cell-depleted T cells, or PBMCs.

The CDR3 has 16 amino acids. V lost 6 bases to trimming and J lost 7 bases; unmatched junction nucleotides: 13. Germline values: CDR1 SQVTM, CDR2 ANQGSEA. This table comes from immunoSEQ multiplex PCR, and its TCRdb copy is limited to in-frame clones, with some not included. Of hundreds of thousands of clones in the sample, about 86% were seen once. Source material: peripheral blood. This receptor was taken from a woman between 25 and 40 years old who had recovered from COVID-19. The J gene is TRBJ2-1, the V gene TRBV29-1, with TRBD2 matching 12 bases. In DNA, the CDR3 is TGCAGCGTAAAAGGGCTAGCGGGAGGGCCAGGGAATGAGCAGTTCTTC. As protein: CSVKGLAGGPGNEQFF.